This T cell receptor beta chain was sequenced in a study of blood T cells in healthy people across ages. This clonotype was observed a single time. Combining a sample-barcoded 5' primer with a J-beta primer mix, a second PCR ran for 7 to 11 cycles. TCRdb used MiXCR to reprocess the 5' RACE reads, holding one entry per CDR3 protein. The table records approximately 790,000 distinct CDR3 sequences, 55% to 65% of them present only once. The germline V gene encodes CDR1 KGHDR and CDR2 SFDVKD. The CDR3 loop spans 14 amino acids. V lost 2 bases and J lost 1, with 7 bases in between. PBMCs were isolated at a quantity of at least 7 million per sample.

This receptor was obtained from a man younger than 45 in good health. V usage is TRBV24-1 and J usage is TRBJ1-2; D unclear. Sequencing was carried out using blood. CDR3 nucleotide sequence: TGTGCCACCAGTGATTATCCGCGTAACTATGGCTACACCTTC. The encoded protein is CATSDYPRNYGYTF.